This T cell receptor (beta chain) originates from a study of blood T cell repertoires in COVID-19. Looking at the study overall: Sample material is recorded as cDNA or gDNA derived from T cells, B-cell-depleted T cells, or PBMCs.

The trim removed 4 bases at V and 6 bases at J, leaving 11 bases unmatched. CDR1 is SGHVS, CDR2 FNYEAQ, per germline. CDR3 size: 15 residues. Sequencing used immunoSEQ multiplex PCR; TCRdb keeps in-frame clones, though not all of them. The sample has fewer than 150,000 clones; roughly 72% are singletons. The J gene is TRBJ2-7, the V gene TRBV7-6; TRBD2 agrees at 8 bases. This clonotype originated in a human donor in a cohort sampled during active COVID-19. Sequencing was carried out using peripheral blood. The CDR3 is CASSSGPGAGGEQYF. The CDR3 coding sequence is TGTGCCAGCAGCTCGGGACCGGGGGCGGGGGGCGAGCAGTACTTC.